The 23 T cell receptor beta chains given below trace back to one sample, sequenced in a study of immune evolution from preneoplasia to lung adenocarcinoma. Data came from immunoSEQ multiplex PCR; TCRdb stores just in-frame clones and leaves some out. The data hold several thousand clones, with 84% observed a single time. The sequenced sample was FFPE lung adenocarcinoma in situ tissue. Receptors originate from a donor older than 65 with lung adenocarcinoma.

The CDR3 is CASSLDIGGTEAFF. Here the CDR3 DNA reads TGTGCCAGCAGCTTAGATATAGGGGGGACTGAAGCTTTCTTT. This chain links TRBV7-6 with TRBJ1-1; D may be TRBD1 (6 bases). The CDR3 is made up of 14 amino acids. The V and J ends lost 1 base and 5 bases respectively, with 11 bases between them. Germline loops: CDR1 SGHVS, CDR2 FNYEAQ. The entire variable domain, with the rest obtained from reference TRBV7-6 and TRBJ1-1, is as follows: GAGVSQSPRYKVTKRGQDVALRCDPISGHVSLYWYRQALGQGPEFLTYFNYEAQQDKSGLPNDRFSAERPEGSISTLTIQRTEQRDSAMYRCASSLDIGGTEAFFGQGTRLTVV.

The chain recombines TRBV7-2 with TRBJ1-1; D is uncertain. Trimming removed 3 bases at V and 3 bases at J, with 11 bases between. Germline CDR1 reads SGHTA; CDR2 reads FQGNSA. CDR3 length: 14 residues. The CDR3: CASSFGRGHTEAFF. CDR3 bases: TGTGCCAGCAGCTTTGGACGAGGGCACACTGAAGCTTTCTTT.

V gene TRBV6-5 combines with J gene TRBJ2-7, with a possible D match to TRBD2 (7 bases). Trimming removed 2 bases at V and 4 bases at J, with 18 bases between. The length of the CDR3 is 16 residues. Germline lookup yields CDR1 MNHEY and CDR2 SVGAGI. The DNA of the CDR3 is TGTGCCAGCAGTTACACCTTGGGGGGGCTTGGGTACGAGCAGTACTTC. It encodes CASSYTLGGLGYEQYF.

The CDR3 nucleotides are TGTGCCAGCACCTCTACCGGGACCTCTTTCGAGCAGTACTTC. Translated: CASTSTGTSFEQYF. The chain uses TRBV6-1 and TRBJ2-7; D may be TRBD1 or TRBD2 (5 bases each). V dropped 7 bases and J dropped 6 bases, with 19 bases sitting between them. The CDR3 totals 14 residues. Germline loops: CDR1 MNHNS, CDR2 SASEGT.

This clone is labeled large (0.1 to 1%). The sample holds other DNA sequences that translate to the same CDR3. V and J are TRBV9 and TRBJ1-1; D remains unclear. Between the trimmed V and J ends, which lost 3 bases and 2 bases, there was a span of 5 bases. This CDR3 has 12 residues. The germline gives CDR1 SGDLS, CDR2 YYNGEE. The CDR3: CASSGSNTEAFF. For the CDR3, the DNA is TGTGCCAGCAGCGGCAGTAACACTGAAGCTTTCTTT.

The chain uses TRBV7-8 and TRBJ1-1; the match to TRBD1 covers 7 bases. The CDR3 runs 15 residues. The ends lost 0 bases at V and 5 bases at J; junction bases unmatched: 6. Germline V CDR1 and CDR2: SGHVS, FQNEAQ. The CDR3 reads CASSLAQRGRTEAFF. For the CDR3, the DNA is TGTGCCAGCAGCTTAGCGCAAAGGGGGCGTACTGAAGCTTTCTTT.

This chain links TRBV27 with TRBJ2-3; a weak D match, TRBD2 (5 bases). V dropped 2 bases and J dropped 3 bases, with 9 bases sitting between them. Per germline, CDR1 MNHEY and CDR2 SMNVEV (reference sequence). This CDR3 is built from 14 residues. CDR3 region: CASSLTRKTDTQYF. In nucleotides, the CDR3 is TGTGCCAGCAGTTTAACTAGAAAGACAGATACGCAGTATTTT.

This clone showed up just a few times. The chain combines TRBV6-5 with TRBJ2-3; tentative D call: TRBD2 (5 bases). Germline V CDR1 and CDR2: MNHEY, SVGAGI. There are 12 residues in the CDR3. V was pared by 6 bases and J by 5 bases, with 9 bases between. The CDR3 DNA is TGTGCCAGCAGGTCGGAGGTAGATACGCAGTATTTT. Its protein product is CASRSEVDTQYF.

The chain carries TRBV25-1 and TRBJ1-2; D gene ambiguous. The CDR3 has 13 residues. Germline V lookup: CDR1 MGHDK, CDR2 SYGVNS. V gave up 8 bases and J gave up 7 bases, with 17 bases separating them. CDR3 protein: CASYEVESRGYTF. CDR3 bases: TGTGCCAGCTACGAAGTTGAGAGTCGTGGCTACACCTTC.

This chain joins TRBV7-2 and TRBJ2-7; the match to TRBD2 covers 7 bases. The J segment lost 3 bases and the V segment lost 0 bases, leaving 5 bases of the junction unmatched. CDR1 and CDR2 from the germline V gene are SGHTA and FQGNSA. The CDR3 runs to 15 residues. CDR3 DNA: TGTGCCAGCAGCTTAGCCCGGGAGGTGGTCTACGAGCAGTACTTC. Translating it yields CASSLAREVVYEQYF.

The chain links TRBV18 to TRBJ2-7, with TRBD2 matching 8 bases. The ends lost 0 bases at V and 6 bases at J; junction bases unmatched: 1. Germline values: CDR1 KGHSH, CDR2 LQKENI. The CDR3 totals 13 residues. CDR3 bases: TGTGCCAGCTCACCACCCGGGGGGGCCGAGCAGTACTTC. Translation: CASSPPGGAEQYF.

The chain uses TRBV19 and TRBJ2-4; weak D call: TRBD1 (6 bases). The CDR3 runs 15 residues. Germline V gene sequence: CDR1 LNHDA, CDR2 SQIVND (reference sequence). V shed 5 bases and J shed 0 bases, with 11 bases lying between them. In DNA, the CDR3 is TGTGCCAGTAGTGCGATCAGGGGAGCCAAAAACATTCAGTACTTC. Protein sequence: CASSAIRGAKNIQYF.

The CDR3 spells CASSVEGGNTIYF. As DNA, the CDR3 is TGTGCCAGCAGCGTAGAGGGTGGAAACACCATATATTTT. This chain uses TRBV9 with TRBJ1-3; D unclear. Germline V gives CDR1 SGDLS, CDR2 YYNGEE. The CDR3 runs 13 residues. Between the trimmed V and J ends, which lost 0 bases and 3 bases, there was a span of 4 bases.

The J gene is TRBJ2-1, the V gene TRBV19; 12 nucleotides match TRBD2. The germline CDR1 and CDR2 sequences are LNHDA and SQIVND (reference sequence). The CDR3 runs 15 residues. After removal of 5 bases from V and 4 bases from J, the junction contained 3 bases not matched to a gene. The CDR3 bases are TGTGCCAGTAGTCTCGGACTAGCGGGGTACAATGAGCAGTTCTTC. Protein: CASSLGLAGYNEQFF.

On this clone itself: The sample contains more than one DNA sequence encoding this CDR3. The CDR3 protein is CASAREPIADTQYF. The CDR3 nucleotides are TGTGCCAGTGCCCGGGAGCCGATCGCAGATACGCAGTATTTT. The chain combines TRBV6-5 with TRBJ2-3; TRBD2 is a possible D gene (6 bases). The CDR3 has 14 amino acids. The germline V gene has CDR1 MNHEY and CDR2 SVGAGI. The ends were cut back, 9 bases at V and 4 bases at J, with 17 bases in the middle.

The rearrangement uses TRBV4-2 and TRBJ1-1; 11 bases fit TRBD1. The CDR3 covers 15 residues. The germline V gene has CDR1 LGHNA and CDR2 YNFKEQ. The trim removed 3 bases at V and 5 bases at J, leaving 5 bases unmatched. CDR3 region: CASSQGTGGRTEAFF. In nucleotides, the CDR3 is TGTGCCAGCAGCCAGGGGACAGGGGGTCGGACTGAAGCTTTCTTT.

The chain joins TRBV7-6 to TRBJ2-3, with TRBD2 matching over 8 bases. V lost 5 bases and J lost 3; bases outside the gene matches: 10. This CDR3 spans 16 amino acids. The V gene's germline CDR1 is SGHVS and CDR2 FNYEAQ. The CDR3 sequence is CASSRATGGPTDTQYF. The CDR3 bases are TGTGCCAGCAGCCGCGCCACGGGAGGGCCGACAGATACGCAGTATTTT.

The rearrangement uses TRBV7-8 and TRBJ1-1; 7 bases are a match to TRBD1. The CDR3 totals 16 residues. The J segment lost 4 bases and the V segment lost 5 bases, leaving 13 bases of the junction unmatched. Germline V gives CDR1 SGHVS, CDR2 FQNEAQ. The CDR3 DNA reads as TGTGCCAGCAGCCCAGACCTACAGGGGATGGGCACTGAAGCTTTCTTT. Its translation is CASSPDLQGMGTEAFF.

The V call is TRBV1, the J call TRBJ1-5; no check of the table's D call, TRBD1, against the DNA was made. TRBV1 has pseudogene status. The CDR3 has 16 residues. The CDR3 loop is CTSSPKTGGGGQPQHF. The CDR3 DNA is TGCACCAGCAGCCCCAAGACAGGGGGCGGCGGTCAGCCCCAGCATTTT.

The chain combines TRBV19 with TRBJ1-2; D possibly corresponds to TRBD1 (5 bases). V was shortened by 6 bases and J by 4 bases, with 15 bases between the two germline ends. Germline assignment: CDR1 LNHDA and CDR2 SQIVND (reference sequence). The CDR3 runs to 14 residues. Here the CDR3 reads CASRETDDSYGYTF. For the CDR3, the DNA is TGTGCCAGTAGGGAGACAGATGATAGCTATGGCTACACCTTC. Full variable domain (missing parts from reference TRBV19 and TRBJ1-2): DGGITQSPKYLFRKEGQNVTLSCEQNLNHDAMYWYRQDPGQGLRLIYYSQIVNDFQKGDIAEGYSVSREKKESFPLTVTSAQKNPTAFYLCASRETDDSYGYTFGSGTRLTVV.

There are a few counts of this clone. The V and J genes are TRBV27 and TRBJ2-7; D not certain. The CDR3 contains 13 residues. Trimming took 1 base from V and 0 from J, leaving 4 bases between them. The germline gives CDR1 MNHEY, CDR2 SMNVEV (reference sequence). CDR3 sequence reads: CASSLWGSYEQYF. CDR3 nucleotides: TGTGCCAGCAGTTTATGGGGCTCCTACGAGCAGTACTTC.

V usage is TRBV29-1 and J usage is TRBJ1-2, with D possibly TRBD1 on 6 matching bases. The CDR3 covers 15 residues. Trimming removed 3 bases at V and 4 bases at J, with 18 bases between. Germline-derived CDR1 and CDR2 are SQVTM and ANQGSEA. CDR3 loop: CSVDGALQGTYGYTF. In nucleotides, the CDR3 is TGCAGCGTTGACGGGGCCCTCCAGGGGACCTATGGCTACACCTTC.

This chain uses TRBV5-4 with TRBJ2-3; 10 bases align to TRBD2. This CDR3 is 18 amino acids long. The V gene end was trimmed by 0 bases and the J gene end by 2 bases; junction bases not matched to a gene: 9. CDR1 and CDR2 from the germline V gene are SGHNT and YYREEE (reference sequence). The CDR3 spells CASSLVLAGASITDTQYF. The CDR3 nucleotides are TGTGCCAGCAGCTTGGTTCTAGCGGGAGCCTCAATCACAGATACGCAGTATTTT.